The entry below describes one T cell receptor (beta chain). The antigen is unknown. This sample is part of a study of identifying expanded T cells in peripheral blood. Study findings and constraints: Over approximately two and four weeks, about 15 and 19 clones changed, versus around 1.3 between replicates. Across healthy donors, higher total template counts meant significantly greater approximately two-week count variance.

Sequencing used immunoSEQ multiplex PCR; TCRdb keeps in-frame clones, though not all of them. The sample gives more than 95,000 clones, approximately 88% of which show up once; approximately 3% is in the top ten. From germline, CDR1 is MNHNS and CDR2 SASEGT. V gave up 3 bases and J gave up 8 bases, with 13 bases separating them. This CDR3 comprises 13 residues. The genes are TRBV6-1 and TRBJ1-1; D is possibly TRBD1 (5 bases). Source material: blood. The receptor was isolated from a person between 18 and 75 years old in good health. The CDR3 loop is CASSEARVGEAFF. CDR3 in DNA: TGTGCCAGCAGTGAGGCCAGGGTGGGGGAAGCTTTCTTT.